This T cell receptor beta chain was identified during a study of vaccination and CD4 T cells after COVID-19. TCRdb re-called the PCR reads with MiXCR, one entry per CDR3 protein. The sample has roughly 30,000 distinct CDR3 sequences, over 40% seen once. Time point denoted: late sampling 161 to 241 days after vaccination in three convalescent patients. The CDR3 totals 12 residues. Per the germline V gene, CDR1 is MNHEY and CDR2 is SVGAGI. Trimming cost V 3 bases and J 7 bases, with 9 bases left between them. The sequenced sample was CD4+ T cells from blood, obtained about 7 months after SARS-CoV-2 vaccination. This clonotype was obtained from a human donor who had recovered from COVID-19. The rearrangement links TRBV6-5 to TRBJ1-2, with D possibly TRBD1 on 5 matching bases. The CDR3 DNA follows: TGTGCCAGCAGTTATGGGGGATTTGGCTACACCTTC. Protein sequence: CASSYGGFGYTF.